Sequencing of this TCR beta chain was carried out in a study of blood T cell repertoires in COVID-19. Measured with immunoSEQ multiplex PCR; TCRdb has only the in-frame clones, and not every one. The sample lists approximately 87,000 clones; more than 80% were seen once. With 5 bases removed from V and 0 bases from J, the gap between germline ends came to 14 bases. Germline V lookup: CDR1 SGHAT, CDR2 FQNNGV. The length of the CDR3 is 16 residues. The V call is TRBV11-2, the J call TRBJ2-1; the D gene is possibly TRBD2 (6 bases). The clonotype comes from a woman at least 80 years old with acute or convalescent COVID-19. The sequencing sample was made of peripheral blood. DNA for the CDR3: TGTGCCAGCAGCCCCCGTCGGGGGAGCTCCTACAATGAGCAGTTCTTC. Translated, it gives CASSPRRGSSYNEQFF.